The 18 T cell receptor beta chains below come from one sample, sequenced in a study of human T cells and chemical hapten exposure. The time point denotes: patch test 1, 2 weeks after DPC sensitization. The treatment here: therapeutic diphenylcyclopropenone sensitization with weekly scalp DPC. TCRdb fed the RACE reads into MiXCR, producing one record per CDR3 protein. This sample carries some 350,000 distinct CDR3 sequences, around 7% of them seen once, and the ten largest clones take around 8.2%. The material was whole blood, obtained in connection with sensitization to the hapten diphenylcyclopropenone (DPC). These receptors came from a woman between 18 and 29 years old with alopecia areata. Some clones in this sample may be carry-over from other donors' samples.

The rearrangement joins TRBV6-2 or TRBV6-3 to TRBJ1-1; 7 bases map to TRBD1. This CDR3 has 14 residues. J gave up 6 bases and V 7 bases, and 11 bases lay outside the gene matches. Per the germline V gene, CDR1 is MNHEY and CDR2 is SVGEGT. This CDR3 reads CASTGTVSGPEAFF. For the CDR3, the DNA is TGTGCCAGCACCGGGACAGTCTCGGGCCCTGAAGCTTTCTTT.

The chain combines TRBV4-3 with TRBJ1-2, with D hard to call. The CDR3 spans 15 residues. CDR1 LGHNA and CDR2 YSLEER come from the germline V gene. Trimming removed 1 base at V and 2 bases at J, with 11 bases between. The CDR3 reads CASSQGYSNNYGYTF. CDR3 nucleotide sequence: TGCGCCAGCAGCCAAGGTTACAGCAACAACTATGGCTACACCTTC.

The rearrangement uses TRBV5-6 and TRBJ1-3, with TRBD1 matching over 10 bases. Germline V gives CDR1 SGHDT, CDR2 YYEEEE. V shed 4 bases, J shed 6 bases, and the junction held 4 bases outside the gene matches. The CDR3 runs 14 residues. The CDR3 loop reads CASSRGQGTNTIYF. The CDR3 DNA reads TGTGCCAGCAGCCGGGGACAGGGGACAAACACCATATATTTT.

The chain joins TRBV2 to TRBJ1-4; weak D call: TRBD1 (6 bases). V lost 8 bases to trimming and J lost 7 bases, with 14 bases between them. CDR3 size: 13 residues. Germline V gene data show CDR1 as SNHLY and CDR2 as FYNNEI. DNA for the CDR3: TGTGCCAGCCGACAGGAAAGGGCTGAAAAACTGTTTTTT. Translated, it gives CASRQERAEKLFF.

The CDR3 sequence: CASSGLQGSNQPQHF. CDR3 in DNA: TGTGCCAGCAGTGGGCTCCAGGGTAGCAATCAGCCCCAGCATTTT. The chain has TRBV6-1 and TRBJ1-5; D perhaps matches TRBD1 (5 bases). Between the trimmed V and J ends, which lost 4 bases and 0 bases, there was a span of 10 bases. There are 15 residues in the CDR3. CDR1 MNHNS and CDR2 SASEGT come from the germline V gene.

The rearrangement joins TRBV5-6 to TRBJ1-4, with a possible D match to TRBD1 (5 bases). The V end lost 4 bases, the J end lost 7 bases, and 17 bases lay between the germline ends. The CDR3 sequence is 15 residues long. Germline CDR1 is SGHDT and CDR2 is YYEEEE. CDR3 nucleotides: TGTGCCAGCAGCCCGGTCGAGGGGCTCCGTGAAAAACTGTTTTTT. It encodes CASSPVEGLREKLFF.

This clonotype was observed many times. This chain links TRBV18 with TRBJ2-3, with 7 bases lining up with TRBD1. Germline V gene lookup returns CDR1 KGHSH and CDR2 LQKENI. This CDR3 has 13 amino acids. The V gene end was trimmed by 3 bases and the J gene end by 4 bases; junction bases not matched to a gene: 1. The CDR3: CASSPTGADTQYF. In nucleotides, the CDR3 is TGTGCCAGCTCACCCACAGGGGCAGATACGCAGTATTTT.

In this sample, this clonotype turned up a few times. The chain is built from TRBV4-2 and TRBJ2-3; 8 bases map to TRBD2. Germline trimming cut 2 bases from V and 7 bases from J; bases unmatched to any gene: 11. Germline V lookup: CDR1 LGHNA, CDR2 YNFKEQ. CDR3 length: 16 residues. The CDR3 sequence is CASSQPGTRGEYTQYF. CDR3 bases: TGTGCCAGCAGCCAACCGGGGACTAGGGGGGAGTATACGCAGTATTTT.

This clonotype has just a few counts. This chain joins TRBV2 and TRBJ1-5; D is perhaps TRBD1 (6 bases). CDR1 is SNHLY and CDR2 is FYNNEI in the germline V gene. Trimming removed 7 bases at V and 7 bases at J, with 11 bases between. The CDR3 runs 12 residues. The CDR3 spells CASKSGEQPQHF. Here the CDR3 DNA reads TGTGCCAGCAAGTCAGGGGAACAGCCCCAGCATTTT. The entire variable domain, with the rest obtained from reference TRBV2 and TRBJ1-5, is as follows: EPEVTQTPSHQVTQMGQEVILRCVPISNHLYFYWYRQILGQKVEFLVSFYNNEISEKSEIFDDQFSVERPDGSNFTLKIRSTKLEDSAMYFCASKSGEQPQHFGDGTRLSIL.

At least ten counts were recorded for this clonotype. The chain uses TRBV9 and TRBJ1-1; a possible D gene is TRBD1 (5 bases). The ends were cut back, 4 bases at V and 4 bases at J, with 17 bases in the middle. Germline values: CDR1 SGDLS, CDR2 YYNGEE. The CDR3 consists of 15 residues. CDR3 amino acids: CASSLTGRGSTEAFF. CDR3 sequence (DNA): TGTGCCAGCAGCTTAACGGGGCGGGGGAGCACTGAAGCTTTCTTT. The variable domain in full, completed from reference TRBV9 and TRBJ1-1, reads DSGVTQTPKHLITATGQRVTLRCSPRSGDLSVYWYQQSLDQGLQFLIQYYNGEERAKGNILERFSAQQFPDLHSELNLSSLELGDSALYFCASSLTGRGSTEAFFGQGTRLTVV.

There are a few counts of this clonotype. The rearrangement joins TRBV7-9 to TRBJ2-3, with D perhaps TRBD1 (6 bases). CDR3 size: 15 residues. Germline CDR1 reads SEHNR; CDR2 reads FQNEAQ (reference sequence). V was cut by 1 base and J by 4 bases, with 12 bases left in between. Written as DNA, the CDR3 is TGTGCCAGCAGCTTAGGCAGGGGTGTTCCAGATACGCAGTATTTT. This translates into CASSLGRGVPDTQYF.

This clonotype has just a few counts. The rearrangement joins TRBV12-3 or TRBV12-4 to TRBJ1-5; no firm D call. The CDR3 consists of 13 residues. V was cut by 7 bases and J by 0 bases, with 7 bases left in between. The CDR3 nucleotides read TGTGCCAGCAAACAGTATAGCAATCAGCCCCAGCATTTT. This sequence encodes CASKQYSNQPQHF.

In this sample, this clonotype turned up many times. The genes are TRBV12-3 or TRBV12-4 and TRBJ1-5; 9 positions match TRBD1. There are 16 residues in the CDR3. The junction had 11 bases not matched to a gene; V was cut back by 4 bases and J by 7 bases. DNA of the CDR3: TGTGCCAGCAGTTCGCGGGGACAGGGACGGGGCCAGCCCCAGCATTTT. Amino acids: CASSSRGQGRGQPQHF.

This chain connects TRBV7-9 to TRBJ1-6; D is unclear. The CDR3 sequence is 20 residues long. V lost 3 bases, J lost 4 bases, and 25 bases lay in between. CDR1 SEHNR and CDR2 FQNEAQ come from the germline V gene (reference sequence). The CDR3 reads CASSFYSGGTVLLYNSPLHF. CDR3 sequence (DNA): TGTGCCAGCAGCTTCTACTCAGGTGGTACGGTCCTGCTGTATAATTCACCCCTCCACTTT.

This clonotype was counted many times. This chain links TRBV12-5 with TRBJ2-7; no reliable D call. The V gene's germline CDR1 is LGHNT and CDR2 FRNRAP. V dropped 1 base and J dropped 4 bases, with 11 bases sitting between them. The CDR3 is 14 residues long. CDR3 coding DNA: TGTGCTAGTGGTTTGGACACAGCCGAATACGAGCAGTACTTC. As protein: CASGLDTAEYEQYF.

This clonotype was observed a few times. The CDR3 region has the DNA TGTGCCAGCTCATTGGACAGGGCCTACAATGAGCAGTTCTTC. The encoded protein is CASSLDRAYNEQFF. The chain joins TRBV18 to TRBJ2-1, with TRBD1 matching 8 bases. Germline CDR1 and CDR2: KGHSH and LQKENI. CDR3 length equals 14 residues. V lost 5 bases to trimming and J lost 2 bases; unmatched junction nucleotides: 2.

Many counts were recorded for this clonotype. The chain carries TRBV7-2 and TRBJ2-4; possible D gene TRBD1, 6 bases. Germline V gives CDR1 SGHTA, CDR2 FQGNSA. The length of the CDR3 is 16 residues. Trimming took off 1 base at V and 0 bases at J, with 10 bases between the two ends. The CDR3 loop is CASSLGQALAKNIQYF. The CDR3, as DNA: TGTGCCAGCAGCTTAGGACAGGCGCTAGCCAAAAACATTCAGTACTTC. Together with reference TRBV7-2 and TRBJ2-4, the CDR3 gives the full variable domain: GAGVSQSPSNKVTEKGKDVELRCDPISGHTALYWYRQSLGQGLEFLIYFQGNSAPDKSGLPSDRFSAERTGGSVSTLTIQRTQQEDSAVYLCASSLGQALAKNIQYFGAGTRLSVL.

This clonotype was observed at least ten times. The chain joins TRBV15 to TRBJ2-7, with TRBD1 matching over 7 bases. This CDR3 comprises 13 residues. V shed 5 bases, J shed 3 bases, and the junction held 4 bases outside the gene matches. The germline gives CDR1 LNHNV, CDR2 YYDKDF (reference sequence). The CDR3 reads CATSRPGGYEQYF. CDR3 nucleotides: TGTGCCACCAGCCGACCAGGGGGCTACGAGCAGTACTTC.